This T cell receptor (beta chain) was recorded in a study of blood T cells in healthy people across ages. Study-level findings and limits: In older individuals, TCR beta diversity per million T cells was lower, falling roughly linearly with age.

Regarding this clonotype: The target antigen is unknown. A read error may be the cause here, since a much bigger clone is one base away.

A second PCR, run for roughly 7 to 12 cycles, used a sample-barcoded 5' primer plus a J-beta primer mix. TCRdb processed the 5' RACE reads anew with MiXCR; each CDR3 protein has one entry. The table lists around 990,000 distinct CDR3 sequences, approximately 38% of them singletons. CDR1 is SGHVS and CDR2 is FQNEAQ in the germline V gene. This CDR3 has 16 residues. Samples had at least 6 million PBMCs isolated from them. Sample: blood. The chain employs TRBV7-8 and TRBJ2-1; TRBD1 or TRBD2 may be the D gene (5 bases each). The sequence was obtained from a man aged 18 to 29 in good health. The CDR3 region has the DNA TGTGTCAGCAGCTTCCTTGACAGCGGAACCTACAATGAGCAGTTCTTC. Amino acid sequence: CVSSFLDSGTYNEQFF.